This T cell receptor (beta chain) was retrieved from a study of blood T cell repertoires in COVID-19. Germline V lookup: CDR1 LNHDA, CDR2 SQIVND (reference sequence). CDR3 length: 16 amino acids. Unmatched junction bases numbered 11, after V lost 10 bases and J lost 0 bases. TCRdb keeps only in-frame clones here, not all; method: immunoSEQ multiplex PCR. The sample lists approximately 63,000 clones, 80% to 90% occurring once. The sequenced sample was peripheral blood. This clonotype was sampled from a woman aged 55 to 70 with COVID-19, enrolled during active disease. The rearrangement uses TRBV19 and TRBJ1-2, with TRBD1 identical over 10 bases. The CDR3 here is CAILRPGTGANYGYTF. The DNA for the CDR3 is TGTGCCATCCTCCGCCCCGGGACAGGGGCTAACTATGGCTACACCTTC.